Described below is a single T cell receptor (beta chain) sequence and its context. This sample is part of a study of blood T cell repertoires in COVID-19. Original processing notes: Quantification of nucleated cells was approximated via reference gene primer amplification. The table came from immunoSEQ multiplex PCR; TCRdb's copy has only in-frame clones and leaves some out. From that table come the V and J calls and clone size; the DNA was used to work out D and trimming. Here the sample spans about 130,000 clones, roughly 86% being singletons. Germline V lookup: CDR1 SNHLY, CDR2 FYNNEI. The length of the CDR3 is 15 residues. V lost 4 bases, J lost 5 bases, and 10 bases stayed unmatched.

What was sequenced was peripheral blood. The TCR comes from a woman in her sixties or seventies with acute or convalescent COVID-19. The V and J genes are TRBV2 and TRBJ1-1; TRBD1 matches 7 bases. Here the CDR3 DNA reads TGTGCCAGCAGTGGAGGAGCAAGGGGGCTGACTGAAGCTTTCTTT. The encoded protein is CASSGGARGLTEAFF.